This TCR beta chain was retrieved from a study of CD8 T cells in Susac syndrome. Details on this clonotype: Antigen unknown.

Random hexamers were used to reverse transcribe an amount of about 0.45 to 1 ug RNA. An immunoSEQ multiplex PCR amplified TCR beta CDR3 over 54 Vbeta and 13 Jbeta. TCRdb independently ran MiXCR on the immunoSEQ multiplex PCR reads; one entry per CDR3 protein. The repertoire holds some 63,000 distinct CDR3 sequences, with over 85% as singletons. Sequencing of TCR beta, carried out with a high-throughput approach, was applied to CD8+ and CD4+ T cells from the blood. Negative isolation yielded CD8+ and CD4+ T cells; FACS enriched TEMRA cells. Study-wide points: The relatively small number of individuals in the TCR sequencing and HLA analysis was acknowledged by the study.

The CDR3 sequence is 15 residues long. With 0 bases clipped from V and 4 bases from J, the junction kept 4 bases outside the gene matches. CDR1 is DFQATT and CDR2 is SNEGSKA in the germline V gene (reference sequence). The sample comprised CD8+ T cells from PBMCs. The genes are TRBV20-1 and TRBJ2-3, with 10 positions matching TRBD1. This sequence originates from a human donor with multiple sclerosis. Here the CDR3 reads CSARDGGTGADTQYF. The CDR3 DNA reads as TGCAGTGCTAGAGACGGTGGGACAGGGGCAGATACGCAGTATTTT.